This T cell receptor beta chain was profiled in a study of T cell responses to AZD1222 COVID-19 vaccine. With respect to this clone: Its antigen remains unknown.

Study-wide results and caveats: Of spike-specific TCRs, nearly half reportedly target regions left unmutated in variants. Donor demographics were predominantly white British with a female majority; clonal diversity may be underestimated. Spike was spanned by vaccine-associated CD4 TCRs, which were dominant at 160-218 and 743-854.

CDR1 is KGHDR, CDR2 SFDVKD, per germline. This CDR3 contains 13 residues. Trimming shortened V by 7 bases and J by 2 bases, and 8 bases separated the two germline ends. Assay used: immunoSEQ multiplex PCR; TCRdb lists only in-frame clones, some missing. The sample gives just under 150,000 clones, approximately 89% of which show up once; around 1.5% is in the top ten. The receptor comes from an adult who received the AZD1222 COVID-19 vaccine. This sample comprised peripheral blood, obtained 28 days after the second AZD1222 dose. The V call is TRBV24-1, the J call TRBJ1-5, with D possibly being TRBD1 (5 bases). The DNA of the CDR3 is TGTGCCACCAGCGACAGACGCAATCAGCCCCAGCATTTT. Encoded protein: CATSDRRNQPQHF.